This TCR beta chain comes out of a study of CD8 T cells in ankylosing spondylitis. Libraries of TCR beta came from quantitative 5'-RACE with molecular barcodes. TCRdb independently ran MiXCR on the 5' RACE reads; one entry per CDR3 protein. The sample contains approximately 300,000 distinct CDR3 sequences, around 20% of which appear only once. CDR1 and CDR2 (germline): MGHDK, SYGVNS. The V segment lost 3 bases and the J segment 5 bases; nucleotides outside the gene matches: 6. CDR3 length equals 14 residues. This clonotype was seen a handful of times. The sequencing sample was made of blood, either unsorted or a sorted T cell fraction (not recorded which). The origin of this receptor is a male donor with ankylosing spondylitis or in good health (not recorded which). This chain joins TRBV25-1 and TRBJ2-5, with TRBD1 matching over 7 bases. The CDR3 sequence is CASSDDRVLETQYF. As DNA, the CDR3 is TGTGCCAGCAGTGACGACAGGGTCCTGGAGACCCAGTACTTC.